These 22 T cell receptor beta chains share one sample of origin, sequenced in a study of blood T cell repertoires in COVID-19. Clones were read by immunoSEQ multiplex PCR, and TCRdb kept only the in-frame ones, dropping some. This sample has roughly 500,000 clones; 80% to 90% occur once, and the top ten carry roughly 1%. Sequenced input: peripheral blood. The receptors originated from a man younger than 35 with COVID-19, enrolled during active disease.

A remark on this clone: The sample has other DNA sequences that encode this CDR3 too. The chain has TRBV2 and TRBJ2-5, with TRBD2 identical over 16 bases. Looked up from germline, CDR1 is SNHLY and CDR2 is FYNNEI. The CDR3 runs to 17 residues. The V and J ends lost 6 bases and 5 bases, in that order; junction bases with no gene match: 9. This CDR3 is CASRRGLAGGPGETQYF. DNA for the CDR3: TGTGCCAGCAGGAGGGGACTAGCGGGAGGGCCGGGGGAGACCCAGTACTTC.

The V and J genes are TRBV24-1 and TRBJ1-5; 12 nucleotides match TRBD1. CDR3 length: 15 residues. Germline assignment: CDR1 KGHDR and CDR2 SFDVKD. Unmatched junction bases numbered 2, after V lost 4 bases and J lost 5 bases. The CDR3 loop is CATSEGTGGHQPQHF. In nucleotides, the CDR3 is TGTGCCACCAGTGAGGGGACAGGGGGCCATCAGCCCCAGCATTTT.

The chain joins TRBV6-5 to TRBJ2-2, with D hard to call. Deletions cut 6 bases from V and 4 bases from J, with 12 bases between. Germline V CDR1 and CDR2: MNHEY, SVGAGI. The CDR3 extends over 14 amino acids. CDR3 DNA sequence: TGTGCCAGCAGACCCCCGCAGATCACCGGGGAGCTGTTTTTT. Translated, it gives CASRPPQITGELFF.

This rearrangement joins TRBV3-1 (or the pseudogene TRBV3-2) to TRBJ2-6; D is unclear. The V end was cut by 4 bases, the J end by 7 bases, with 11 bases between. From germline, CDR1 is LGHDT and CDR2 YNNKEL (reference sequence). This CDR3 is built from 14 residues. Here the CDR3 DNA reads TGTGCCAGCAGCCCCTACCTTGGTGCCAACGTCCTGACTTTC. Its protein is CASSPYLGANVLTF.

The J gene is TRBJ1-2, the V gene TRBV2, with 8 bases matching TRBD1. The V segment lost 8 bases and the J segment 4 bases; nucleotides outside the gene matches: 6. This CDR3 comprises 13 residues. From germline, CDR1 is SNHLY and CDR2 FYNNEI. CDR3 DNA sequence: TGTGCCAGCGGGGACAGGCGAGCCTATGGCTACACCTTC. Encoded protein: CASGDRRAYGYTF.

This CDR3 reads CASSNRSEAFF. The DNA for the CDR3 is TGTGCCAGCAGCAACAGATCTGAAGCTTTCTTT. The chain joins TRBV11-3 to TRBJ1-1; D is uncertain. Germline CDR1 SGHNT, CDR2 YENEEA. The CDR3 is made up of 11 amino acids. V shed 5 bases and J shed 6 bases, with 7 bases lying between them.

This chain links TRBV19 with TRBJ1-5, with TRBD1 matching over 9 bases. Germline CDR1 is LNHDA and CDR2 is SQIVND (reference sequence). This CDR3 is 13 amino acids long. With 5 bases clipped from V and 6 bases from J, the junction kept 2 bases outside the gene matches. The DNA of the CDR3 is TGTGCCAGTAGTGACAGGGGGGTTCAGCCCCAGCATTTT. This encodes CASSDRGVQPQHF.

Regarding this clone: Other DNA sequences from this sample encode an identical CDR3 as well. The chain uses TRBV6-5 and TRBJ2-5; the D gene is possibly TRBD1 (6 bases). The germline V gene has CDR1 MNHEY and CDR2 SVGAGI. The CDR3 length is 14 residues. V shed 0 bases and J shed 5 bases, with 10 bases lying between them. CDR3: CASSYSTGRETQYF. The CDR3 bases are TGTGCCAGCAGTTACTCCACAGGGCGGGAGACCCAGTACTTC.

The rearrangement uses TRBV3-1 (or the pseudogene TRBV3-2) and TRBJ1-3, with TRBD1 matching over 8 bases. The germline V gene encodes CDR1 LGHDT and CDR2 YNNKEL (reference sequence). With V trimmed by 5 bases and J by 4 bases, 10 bases remained unmatched. The CDR3 extends over 16 amino acids. CDR3 coding DNA: TGTGCCAGCAGCGCTCGCCGACAGGGGCCGGGAAACACCATATATTTT. This sequence encodes CASSARRQGPGNTIYF.

V gene TRBV5-6 combines with J gene TRBJ2-2; TRBD2 might be the D (5 bases). The CDR3 is 15 amino acids. Germline V CDR1 and CDR2: SGHDT, YYEEEE. The V and J ends lost 4 bases and 4 bases respectively, with 14 bases between them. Here the CDR3 reads CASSPVTSVTGELFF. Here the CDR3 DNA reads TGTGCCAGCAGCCCCGTTACTAGTGTCACCGGGGAGCTGTTTTTT.

This sequence joins TRBV9 and TRBJ2-3; TRBD2 matches at 9 bases. The germline gives CDR1 SGDLS, CDR2 YYNGEE. Trimming at V came to 4 bases and at J to 4 bases, leaving 7 bases not matched to a gene. The CDR3 length is 15 residues. The CDR3 sequence is CASSPSGGSADTQYF. For the CDR3, the DNA is TGTGCCAGCAGCCCAAGCGGGGGGAGTGCAGATACGCAGTATTTT.

The chain recombines TRBV4-1 with TRBJ1-2; 7 bases map to TRBD1. V dropped 3 bases and J dropped 0; count of bases not matched to a gene: 10. The germline gives CDR1 MGHRA, CDR2 YSYEKL. CDR3 length: 17 amino acids. CDR3 DNA: TGCGCCAGCAGCCAGTCCGGGACAGTACCTTCTAACTATGGCTACACCTTC. Protein sequence: CASSQSGTVPSNYGYTF.

The rearrangement uses TRBV18 and TRBJ2-5; 8 bases are a match to TRBD1. Germline V gene data show CDR1 as KGHSH and CDR2 as LQKENI. This CDR3 is 14 amino acids long. V lost 3 bases and J lost 6; bases outside the gene matches: 6. The CDR3 loop reads CASSPDRGVKTQYF. The CDR3 DNA sequence: TGTGCCAGCTCACCCGACAGGGGAGTAAAGACCCAGTACTTC.

A remark on this clone: This sample includes further DNA sequences coding for the same CDR3. The chain has TRBV5-1 and TRBJ2-7, with unresolved D. This CDR3 region has 12 residues. Per the germline V gene, CDR1 is SGHRS and CDR2 is YFSETQ. V was clipped by 3 bases and J by 5 bases, with 9 bases between them. The CDR3 DNA is TGCGCCAGCAGCTACTCGGGTGACGAGCAGTACTTC. Amino acid sequence: CASSYSGDEQYF.

This chain joins TRBV29-1 and TRBJ2-5; TRBD1 might be the D (6 bases). Trimming removed 8 bases at V and 5 bases at J, with 15 bases between. There are 12 residues in the CDR3. Looked up from germline, CDR1 is SQVTM and CDR2 is ANQGSEA. DNA of the CDR3: TGCAGCTCTGTGGGCCAGGGGGAGACCCAGTACTTC. Protein: CSSVGQGETQYF.

The chain is built from TRBV4-1 and TRBJ2-6; 8 positions agree with TRBD1. The CDR3 consists of 16 residues. Germline V gene data show CDR1 as MGHRA and CDR2 as YSYEKL. J gave up 3 bases and V 3 bases, and 4 bases lay outside the gene matches. The CDR3 protein is CASSHQGTGGANVLTF. The CDR3 DNA sequence: TGCGCCAGCAGCCACCAAGGGACAGGTGGGGCCAACGTCCTGACTTTC.

This clone appeared a few times. This chain links TRBV6-4 with TRBJ1-5, with 7 positions matching TRBD1. The germline CDR1 and CDR2 sequences are MRHNA and SNTAGT. V dropped 3 bases and J dropped 5; count of bases not matched to a gene: 7. The length of the CDR3 is 15 residues. The CDR3 protein is CASSEYRQGHQPQHF. CDR3 DNA sequence: TGTGCCAGCAGTGAATACCGACAGGGACATCAGCCCCAGCATTTT.

The chain is built from TRBV18 and TRBJ1-1; D ambiguous. The CDR3 totals 13 residues. Germline V CDR1 and CDR2: KGHSH, LQKENI. V lost 6 bases and J lost 1, with 9 bases in between. The CDR3 DNA sequence: TGTGCCAGCTCGCCTGACTGGAACACTGAAGCTTTCTTT. It codes for CASSPDWNTEAFF. The full variable domain, rest sourced from reference TRBV18 and TRBJ1-1, is NAGVMQNPRHLVRRRGQEARLRCSPMKGHSHVYWYRQLPEEGLKFMVYLQKENIIDESGMPKERFSAEFPKEGPSILRIQQVVRGDSAAYFCASSPDWNTEAFFGQGTRLTVV.

This chain links TRBV27 with TRBJ2-7; 10 bases are shared with TRBD2. Trimming took 10 bases from V and 3 from J; bases not matched to a gene: 9. The CDR3 contains 14 residues. Per the germline V gene, CDR1 is MNHEY and CDR2 is SMNVEV (reference sequence). This CDR3 reads CAIATSGTGYEQYF. The CDR3 bases are TGTGCCATCGCTACTAGCGGGACAGGCTACGAGCAGTACTTC.

The V gene is TRBV5-8, the J gene TRBJ1-5; 10 nucleotides match TRBD1. Germline CDR1 SGHTS, CDR2 YDEGEE. The CDR3 is 15 amino acids. The V gene end was trimmed by 4 bases and the J gene end by 5 bases; junction bases not matched to a gene: 6. DNA for the CDR3: TGTGCCAGCAGCCAACCGGGACAGGGGCATCAGCCCCAGCATTTT. This encodes CASSQPGQGHQPQHF.

This clone showed up just a few times. The rearrangement uses TRBV27 and TRBJ1-2; unclear D gene. The V end was cut by 3 bases, the J end by 2 bases, with 7 bases between. The CDR3 consists of 13 residues. Germline V lookup: CDR1 MNHEY, CDR2 SMNVEV (reference sequence). The CDR3 DNA reads TGTGCCAGCAGTTTCGACGGGAACTATGGCTACACCTTC. It codes for CASSFDGNYGYTF.

The chain joins TRBV19 to TRBJ1-1; unclear D gene. The germline V gene has CDR1 LNHDA and CDR2 SQIVND (reference sequence). V was trimmed by 1 base and J by 4 bases, leaving 10 bases between them. This CDR3 has 14 residues. CDR3 sequence reads: CASSIGGGPTEAFF. For the CDR3, the DNA is TGTGCCAGTAGTATAGGCGGAGGGCCCACTGAAGCTTTCTTT.